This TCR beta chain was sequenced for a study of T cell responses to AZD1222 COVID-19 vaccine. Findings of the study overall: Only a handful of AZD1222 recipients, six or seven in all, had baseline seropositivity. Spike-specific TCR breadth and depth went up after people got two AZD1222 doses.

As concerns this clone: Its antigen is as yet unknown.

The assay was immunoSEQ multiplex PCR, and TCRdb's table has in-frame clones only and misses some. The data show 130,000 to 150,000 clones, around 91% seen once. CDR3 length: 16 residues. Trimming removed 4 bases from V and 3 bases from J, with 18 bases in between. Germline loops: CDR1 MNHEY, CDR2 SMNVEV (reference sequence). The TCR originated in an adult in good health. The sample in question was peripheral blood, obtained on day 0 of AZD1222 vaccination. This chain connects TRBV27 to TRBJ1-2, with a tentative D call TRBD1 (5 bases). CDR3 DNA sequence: TGTGCCAGCAGTTCCTGGGGCGACCTAGGGGACTATGGCTACACCTTC. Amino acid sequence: CASSSWGDLGDYGYTF.